Described below is a single TCR beta chain sequence and its context. The antigen remains unidentified. The sample originates from a study of human T cells and chemical hapten exposure. Study results and limitations: The study found expanded TCRs formed significantly more large CDR3 similarity clusters than controls.

The V end was cut by 4 bases, the J end by 2 bases, with 13 bases between. The CDR3 is made up of 15 amino acids. Germline V CDR1 and CDR2: MGHRA, YSYEKL. The treatment was: therapeutic diphenylcyclopropenone sensitization with weekly scalp DPC. What the library attached to individual cDNA molecules were unique molecular identifiers. Original handling: Sampled TCR counts reached a median of approximately 100,000 per sample, with values ranging from roughly 20,000 to 750,000. TCRdb recomputed calls from the reads with MiXCR, one row per CDR3 protein. For this entry, the V and J calls and clone size follow TCRdb and not the study's own pipeline. This sample yields several hundred distinct CDR3 sequences, of which 64% are seen a single time; approximately 7.7% belongs to the top ten.

The sample here was whole blood, taken before DPC sensitization or 2, 6, or about 24 weeks after (not recorded which). This TCR derives from an adult with alopecia areata. Some clones in this sample may be carry-over from other donors' samples. This table probably holds off-target reads from a library built for another chain. The rearrangement links TRBV4-1 to TRBJ2-3; no clear D. CDR3 amino acids: CASSLTQTPTDTQYF. The CDR3 nucleotides read TGCGCCAGCAGCCTTACTCAGACCCCCACAGATACGCAGTATTTT.